This is a list of T cell receptor beta chains from one sample in a study of blood T cell repertoires in COVID-19. Generated by immunoSEQ multiplex PCR, the TCRdb table keeps only in-frame clones and is missing some. The data contain about 59,000 clones, around 80% of them singletons. Sample: peripheral blood. All receptors come from a man between 60 and 70 years old with acute or convalescent COVID-19. The CDR3 runs from the conserved cysteine through the conserved F or W. The D gene is left open where the match is weak. A clone size is listed for some rows: how often the clone was seen (once, few, many), or a class if it is expanded.

abundance: many; v_gene: TRBV2; j_gene: TRBJ1-5; d_gene: TRBD1; CDR3nt: TGTGCCAGCAGTGGGACAGGGGCAAATCAGCCCCAGCATTTT; CDR3aa: CASSGTGANQPQHF
abundance: few; v_gene: TRBV2; j_gene: TRBJ2-7; d_gene: TRBD1; CDR3nt: TGTGCCAGCAGTGAACAGGGGGCTCTCTACGAGCAGTACTTC; CDR3aa: CASSEQGALYEQYF
abundance: NA; v_gene: TRBV27; j_gene: TRBJ2-3; d_gene: NA; CDR3nt: TGTGCCAGCAGTTTAAGCTTATACACAGATACGCAGTATTTT; CDR3aa: CASSLSLYTDTQYF
abundance: NA; v_gene: TRBV3-1/TRBV3-2; j_gene: TRBJ2-7; d_gene: TRBD2; CDR3nt: TGTGCCAGCACCTCGAGGTTAGCGGGCAGCGAGCAGTACTTC; CDR3aa: CASTSRLAGSEQYF
abundance: NA; v_gene: TRBV3-1/TRBV3-2; j_gene: TRBJ2-7; d_gene: NA; CDR3nt: TGTGCCAGCAGCCAAGGGACGGGGACCTACGAGCAGTACTTC; CDR3aa: CASSQGTGTYEQYF
abundance: few; v_gene: TRBV7-8; j_gene: TRBJ2-1; d_gene: TRBD2; CDR3nt: TGTGCCAGCAGTAGCGGGGTCCGTGATGAGCAGTTCTTC; CDR3aa: CASSSGVRDEQFF
abundance: NA; v_gene: TRBV4-2; j_gene: TRBJ2-7; d_gene: TRBD1; CDR3nt: TGTGCCAGCAGCCAAGATTTGACGGGACAGGTGCCTCTCCGCTTC; CDR3aa: CASSQDLTGQVPLRF
abundance: few; v_gene: TRBV18; j_gene: TRBJ2-6; d_gene: TRBD2; CDR3nt: TGTGCCAGCTCACTTCCCCCCCGGGGACTATTAGTAGCTGGGGCCAACGTCCTGACTTTC; CDR3aa: CASSLPPRGLLVAGANVLTF
abundance: NA; v_gene: TRBV7-2; j_gene: TRBJ1-2; d_gene: TRBD1; CDR3nt: TGTGCCAGCAGCTTGGACAGGGGAGGAGGCTACACCTTC; CDR3aa: CASSLDRGGGYTF
abundance: NA; v_gene: TRBV28; j_gene: TRBJ1-1; d_gene: NA; CDR3nt: TGTGCTGTAGGCGAGGGATACACTGAAGCTTTCTTT; CDR3aa: CAVGEGYTEAFF
abundance: NA; v_gene: TRBV12-2; j_gene: TRBJ2-7; d_gene: NA; CDR3nt: TGTGCAAGTCGCAGAACGAGGTGGGTCCCCTACGAGCAGTACTTC; CDR3aa: CASRRTRWVPYEQYF
abundance: NA; v_gene: TRBV5-1; j_gene: TRBJ1-6; d_gene: NA; CDR3nt: TGCGCCAGCACCGGAGGAAGGGACTATAATTCACCCCTCCACTTT; CDR3aa: CASTGGRDYNSPLHF
abundance: NA; v_gene: TRBV1; j_gene: TRBJ1-2; d_gene: NA; CDR3nt: NA; CDR3aa: CTSSQVAPGSANYGYTF
abundance: NA; v_gene: TRBV5-4; j_gene: TRBJ2-2; d_gene: TRBD2; CDR3nt: TGTGCCAGCAGCTTGGGACTAGCCACCGGGGAGCTGTTTTTT; CDR3aa: CASSLGLATGELFF
abundance: NA; v_gene: TRBV7-3; j_gene: TRBJ2-7; d_gene: NA; CDR3nt: TGTGCCAGCAGCCCCCACCCTAGTGCCGAGCAGTACTTC; CDR3aa: CASSPHPSAEQYF
abundance: NA; v_gene: TRBV5-6; j_gene: TRBJ1-1; d_gene: NA; CDR3nt: TGTGCCAGCAGCTTGGGGTTCCTTCGGGGGAACACTGAAGCTTTCTTT; CDR3aa: CASSLGFLRGNTEAFF
abundance: NA; v_gene: TRBV30; j_gene: TRBJ1-3; d_gene: NA; CDR3nt: TGTGCCTGGAGTAGAACTAGAAACACCATATATTTT; CDR3aa: CAWSRTRNTIYF
abundance: NA; v_gene: TRBV13; j_gene: TRBJ2-1; d_gene: TRBD2; CDR3nt: TGTGCCAGCAGCCCTCACAGGGCTAGCGGGAGGGCCGAGGAGGAGCAGTTCTTC; CDR3aa: CASSPHRASGRAEEEQFF
abundance: NA; v_gene: TRBV9; j_gene: TRBJ1-2; d_gene: NA; CDR3nt: TGTGCCAGCAGCGCAGGGGCTAACTATGGCTACACCTTC; CDR3aa: CASSAGANYGYTF
abundance: NA; v_gene: TRBV28; j_gene: TRBJ2-1; d_gene: NA; CDR3nt: TGTGCCAGCAGCATAACAGGCTCCTACAATGAGCAGTTCTTC; CDR3aa: CASSITGSYNEQFF
abundance: NA; v_gene: TRBV27; j_gene: TRBJ1-2; d_gene: NA; CDR3nt: TGTGCCAGCAGTTTATTCTCGGGATACGGCTACACCTTC; CDR3aa: CASSLFSGYGYTF
abundance: NA; v_gene: TRBV29-1; j_gene: TRBJ2-7; d_gene: NA; CDR3nt: TGCAGCGTTGAGGAGGGAGCTAGGTACGAGCAGTACTTC; CDR3aa: CSVEEGARYEQYF
abundance: NA; v_gene: TRBV30; j_gene: TRBJ1-1; d_gene: NA; CDR3nt: TGTGCCTGGACGGGACAACCGAACACTGAAGCTTTCTTT; CDR3aa: CAWTGQPNTEAFF
abundance: NA; v_gene: TRBV3-1/TRBV3-2; j_gene: TRBJ1-2; d_gene: NA; CDR3nt: TGTGCCAGCAGCTCCCTAAGCGGGGTGAGGGGCTATGGCTACACCTTC; CDR3aa: CASSSLSGVRGYGYTF
abundance: NA; v_gene: TRBV7-9; j_gene: TRBJ1-5; d_gene: TRBD1; CDR3nt: TGTGCCAGCAGTCCCGGGACAGGGAACCCGAATCAGCCCCAGCATTTT; CDR3aa: CASSPGTGNPNQPQHF
abundance: NA; v_gene: TRBV29-1; j_gene: TRBJ2-4; d_gene: NA; CDR3nt: TGCAGCGTTTCCTCGGGGAGCATTCAGTACTTC; CDR3aa: CSVSSGSIQYF
abundance: NA; v_gene: TRBV19; j_gene: TRBJ1-5; d_gene: NA; CDR3nt: TGTGCCAGTACGGTCAGGGGCTCGAGCAATCAGCCCCAGCATTTT; CDR3aa: CASTVRGSSNQPQHF
abundance: NA; v_gene: TRBV7-6; j_gene: TRBJ1-2; d_gene: NA; CDR3nt: TGTGCCAGCAGTTCCCAGGTCGGGACTAACTATGGCTACACCTTC; CDR3aa: CASSSQVGTNYGYTF
abundance: NA; v_gene: TRBV9; j_gene: TRBJ1-2; d_gene: TRBD1; CDR3nt: TGTGCCAGCTCGGACTCCCCGGGTCGGGACAGGGGGTATGGCTACACCTTC; CDR3aa: CASSDSPGRDRGYGYTF
abundance: NA; v_gene: TRBV28; j_gene: TRBJ1-4; d_gene: TRBD1; CDR3nt: TGTGCCAGCAGATGGACAGGGTTTGGTGAAAAACTGTTTTTT; CDR3aa: CASRWTGFGEKLFF
abundance: NA; v_gene: TRBV6-5; j_gene: TRBJ2-1; d_gene: TRBD2; CDR3nt: TGTGCCAGCAGAATAGCGGGAGGTTCCTACAATGAGCAGTTCTTC; CDR3aa: CASRIAGGSYNEQFF